This TCR beta chain appears in the sequencing data of a study of vaccination effects on CD4 cells after COVID-19. Viral peptide pools were used in the ViraFEST assay to expand antigen-specific CD4+ T cells, and sequencing came afterward. Following 10 days of culture, CD4+ T cells were isolated. Vaccinees lacked prior SARS-CoV-2 infection and tested negative for nucleocapsid antibodies. Regarding this clone: Its antigen remains unidentified.

The repertoire was sequenced with immunoSEQ multiplex PCR; TCRdb's copy has only in-frame clones and lacks some. The sample carries about 23,000 clones, roughly two thirds recorded once. The clonotype was recovered from a human donor who received a COVID-19 vaccine. This sample comprised CD4+ T cells from PBMCs cultured with SARS-CoV-2 spike peptides, obtained before COVID-19 vaccination.

The CDR3 DNA follows: TGTGCCAGTAGTTTTACTAGCGGGAGAAACAATGAGCAGTTCTTC. Its translation: CASSFTSGRNNEQFF. The V and J genes are TRBV19 and TRBJ2-1; the match to TRBD2 covers 11 bases. V lost 5 bases and J lost 5; bases outside the gene matches: 5. Germline assignment: CDR1 LNHDA and CDR2 SQIVND (reference sequence). The CDR3 length is 15 residues.